This T cell receptor beta chain was captured by sequencing in a study of T cell responses to AZD1222 COVID-19 vaccine. For the study at large: Second-dose schedules of about 4 or about 12 weeks were combined.

TCRdb's copy holds only in-frame clones and misses some; the assay was immunoSEQ multiplex PCR. The sample consists of under 80,000 clones, roughly 88% of them appearing once. The study's findings and limits: The study found vaccine-associated CD4 TCRs spanning spike, dominant at 160-218 and 743-854. Repertoires were collected only later (after the peak T cell response had occurred). Donors, mostly white British, included more females; clonal diversity was possibly underestimated.

V gave up 4 bases and J gave up 5 bases; unmatched junction bases: 6. Germline loops: CDR1 SGHTA, CDR2 FQGNSA. This CDR3 comprises 16 residues. Worth noting for this clone: No antigen is known for it.

This sequence was found in an adult in good health. V usage is TRBV7-2 and J usage is TRBJ2-3; TRBD2 agrees at 13 bases. Specimen: peripheral blood, collected on day 0 of AZD1222 vaccination. CDR3 nucleotides: TGTGCCAGCAGCTCCACTAGCGGGGGGGCCGGAGATACGCAGTATTTT. Translated, it gives CASSSTSGGAGDTQYF. Variable domain in full (rest from reference TRBV7-2 and TRBJ2-3): GAGVSQSPSNKVTEKGKDVELRCDPISGHTALYWYRQSLGQGLEFLIYFQGNSAPDKSGLPSDRFSAERTGGSVSTLTIQRTQQEDSAVYLCASSSTSGGAGDTQYFGPGTRLTVL.